A single sample gave rise to the 10 T cell receptor beta chains below, sequenced in a study of regulatory T cells in long-lasting Graves disease. Regarding time point: newly diagnosed GD, antithyroid drugs for less than 3 months. RNA from PBMCs was the source of the TCR library. TCR beta libraries were built with iRepertoire HTBI primers and Arm-PCR of CDR3 regions. TCRdb re-called the multiplex PCR reads through MiXCR, storing one row per CDR3 protein. Of 350,000 to 450,000 distinct CDR3 sequences listed, 12% were seen once; the top ten hold approximately 17%. The data were also submitted as part of a second study, on T cells in Graves' hyperthyroidism and ophthalmopathy.

The starting material was peripheral blood mononuclear cells (PBMCs), obtained at new diagnosis, from a patient treated with antithyroid drugs. These TCRs come from a woman aged 18-29 years with Graves disease.

The gene calls are TRBV18 and TRBJ1-2, with no clear D. Germline V lookup: CDR1 KGHSH, CDR2 LQKENI. The V end was cut by 4 bases, the J end by 3 bases, with 15 bases between. The CDR3 sequence is 15 residues long. Here the CDR3 DNA reads TGTGCCAGCTCACTTCCGGCCGCTCGACACTATGGCTACACCTTC. It encodes CASSLPAARHYGYTF.

This clonotype was seen at least ten times. V usage is TRBV10-3 and J usage is TRBJ1-1, with D uncertain. The germline CDR1 and CDR2 sequences are ENHRY and SYGVKD. V lost 0 bases, J lost 1 base, and 9 bases lay in between. There are 15 residues in the CDR3. CDR3 nucleotide sequence: TGTGCCATCAGTGAGTCGCCAGAAAAGAACACTGAAGCTTTCTTT. Protein: CAISESPEKNTEAFF.

The table lists this clonotype with many counts. V gene TRBV7-8 combines with J gene TRBJ2-7; TRBD2 matches at 12 bases. Per germline, CDR1 SGHVS and CDR2 FQNEAQ. The CDR3 extends over 17 amino acids. V gave up 5 bases and J gave up 0 bases; unmatched junction bases: 8. The CDR3 nucleotides read TGTGCCAGCAGCAAGACTAGCGGGGGCCCAAGCTCCTACGAGCAGTACGTC. It specifies CASSKTSGGPSSYEQYV.

This clonotype has at least ten counts. The rearrangement uses TRBV7-2 and TRBJ1-1; D is perhaps TRBD1 (5 bases). The V end was cut by 1 base, the J end by 0 bases, with 6 bases between. This CDR3 spans 14 amino acids. Germline V lookup: CDR1 SGHTA, CDR2 FQGNSA. The CDR3 DNA is TGTGCCAGCAGCTTAGACAGGATGAACACTGAAGCTTTCTTT. It yields the protein CASSLDRMNTEAFF.

In this sample, this clonotype turned up many times. This chain links TRBV12-3 or TRBV12-4 with TRBJ2-1; D possibly corresponds to TRBD2 (6 bases). The CDR3 spans 16 residues. V was trimmed by 6 bases and J by 12 bases, leaving 27 bases between them. The CDR3 region has the DNA TGTGCCAGCAGACCGCCTGGAGGGGCGTTATTAAGGCGGCAGTTCTTC. It codes for CASRPPGGALLRRQFF.

CDR3 sequence (DNA): TGTGCCAGCAGTTACGAGGGACCTATTGGCTACACCTTC. Encoded protein: CASSYEGPIGYTF. The chain joins TRBV6-2 or TRBV6-3 to TRBJ1-2, with D tentatively TRBD1 (5 bases). CDR1 and CDR2 (germline): MNHEY, SVGEGT. V lost 2 bases and J lost 7, with 11 bases in between. This CDR3 has 13 amino acids.

This chain uses TRBV30 with TRBJ2-1; D is undetermined. This CDR3 contains 15 residues. The germline CDR1 and CDR2 sequences are GTSNPN and SVGIG (reference sequence). V was pared by 0 bases and J by 5 bases, with 14 bases between. As DNA, the CDR3 is TGTGCCTGGAGTGTAGGTAGCCGAAGGAACAATGAGCAGTTCTTC. Encoded protein: CAWSVGSRRNNEQFF.

The chain links TRBV4-1 to TRBJ2-3, with a tentative D call TRBD1 (5 bases). Trimming stripped 4 bases from V and 0 bases from J, with 29 bases between. The CDR3 has 21 residues. Looked up from germline, CDR1 is MGHRA and CDR2 is YSYEKL. CDR3 amino acids: CASSLSLLGALLPSSTDTQYF. The CDR3 DNA reads as TGCGCCAGCAGCCTATCATTGCTAGGGGCTCTTCTCCCTTCTAGCACAGATACGCAGTATTTT.

About this clonotype: Given a much more abundant clone one base away, this may be a read error. The chain links TRBV3-1 to TRBJ1-2; weak D call: TRBD1 (5 bases). Germline CDR1 reads LGHDT; CDR2 reads YNNKEL (reference sequence). The CDR3 spans 16 residues. The CDR3 reads CASSQEVRAGRYGYAF. The DNA for the CDR3 is TGTGCCAGCAGCCAAGAGGTCAGGGCCGGGCGCTATGGCTACGCCTTC. The full variable domain, with the rest looked up from reference TRBV3-1 and TRBJ1-2, is DTAVSQTPKYLVTQMGNDKSIKCEQNLGHDTMYWYKQDSKKFLKIMFSYNNKELIINETVPNRFSPKSPDKAHLNLHINSLELGDSAVYFCASSQEVRAGRYGYAFGSGTRLTVV.

This clonotype was recorded many times. The chain employs TRBV28 and TRBJ2-1, with TRBD2 identical over 8 bases. CDR1 MDHEN and CDR2 SYDVKM come from the germline V gene. V lost 5 bases and J lost 7; bases outside the gene matches: 19. The CDR3 totals 18 residues. The CDR3 DNA reads TGTGCCAGCAGTCTAATCCCCAGCGGGAGTTGGCGACGAAATGAGCAGTTCTTC. Residues: CASSLIPSGSWRRNEQFF.